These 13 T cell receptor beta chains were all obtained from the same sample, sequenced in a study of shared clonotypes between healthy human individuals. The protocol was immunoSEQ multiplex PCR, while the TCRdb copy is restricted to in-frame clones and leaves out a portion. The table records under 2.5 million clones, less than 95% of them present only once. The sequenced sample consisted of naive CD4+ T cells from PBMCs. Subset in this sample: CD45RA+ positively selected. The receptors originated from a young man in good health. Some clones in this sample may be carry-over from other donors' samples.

The CDR3 loop is CASSGWGTGGDGYTF. The CDR3 nucleotides read TGCGCCAGCAGCGGCTGGGGGACAGGGGGTGACGGCTACACCTTC. This chain uses TRBV5-1 with TRBJ1-2; 11 nucleotides match TRBD1. There are 15 residues in the CDR3. The germline gives CDR1 SGHRS, CDR2 YFSETQ. J lost 8 bases, V lost 4 bases, and 10 bases had no gene match.

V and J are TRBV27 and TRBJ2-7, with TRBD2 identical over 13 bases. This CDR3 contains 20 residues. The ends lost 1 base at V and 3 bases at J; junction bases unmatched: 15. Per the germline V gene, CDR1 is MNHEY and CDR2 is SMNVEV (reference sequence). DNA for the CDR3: TGTGCCAGCAGTTTATTTGGGGGACTAGCGGGATCAGTCCCAAACTACGAGCAGTACTTC. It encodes CASSLFGGLAGSVPNYEQYF.

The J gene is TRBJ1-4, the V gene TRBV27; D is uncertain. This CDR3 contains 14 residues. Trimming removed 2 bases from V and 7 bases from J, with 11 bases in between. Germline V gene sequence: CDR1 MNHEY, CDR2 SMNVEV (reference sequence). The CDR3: CASSLRTRGEKLFF. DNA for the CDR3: TGTGCCAGCAGTTTAAGGACGCGAGGTGAAAAACTGTTTTTT.

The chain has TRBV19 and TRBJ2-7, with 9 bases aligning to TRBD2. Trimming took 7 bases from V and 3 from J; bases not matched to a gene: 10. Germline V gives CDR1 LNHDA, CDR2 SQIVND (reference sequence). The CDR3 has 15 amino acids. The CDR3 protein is CASNPGLAGFYEQYF. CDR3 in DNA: TGTGCCAGTAACCCGGGACTAGCAGGTTTCTACGAGCAGTACTTC.

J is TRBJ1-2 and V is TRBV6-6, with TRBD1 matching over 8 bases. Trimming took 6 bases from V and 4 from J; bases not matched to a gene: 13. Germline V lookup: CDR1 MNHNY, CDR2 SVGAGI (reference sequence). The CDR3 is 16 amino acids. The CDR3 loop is CASSATRQGMIYGYTF. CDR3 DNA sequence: TGTGCCAGCAGCGCAACTCGACAGGGGATGATCTATGGCTACACCTTC.

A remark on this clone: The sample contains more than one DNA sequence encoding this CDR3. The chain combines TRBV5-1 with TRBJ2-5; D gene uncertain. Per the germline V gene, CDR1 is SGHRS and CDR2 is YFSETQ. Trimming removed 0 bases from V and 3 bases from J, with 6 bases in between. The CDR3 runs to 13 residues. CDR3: CASSLDGKETQYF. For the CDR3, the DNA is TGCGCCAGCAGCTTGGACGGTAAAGAGACCCAGTACTTC.

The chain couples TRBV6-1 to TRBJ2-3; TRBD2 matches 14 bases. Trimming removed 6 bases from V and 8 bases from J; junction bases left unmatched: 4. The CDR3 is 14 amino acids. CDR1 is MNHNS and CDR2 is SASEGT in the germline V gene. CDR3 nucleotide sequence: TGTGCCAGCAGGACAGGACTAGCGGGAGGTACGCAGTATTTT. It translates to CASRTGLAGGTQYF.

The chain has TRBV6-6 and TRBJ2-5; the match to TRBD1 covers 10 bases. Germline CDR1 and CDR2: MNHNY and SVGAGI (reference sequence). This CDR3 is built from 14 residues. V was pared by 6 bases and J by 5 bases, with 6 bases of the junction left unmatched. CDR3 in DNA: TGTGCCAGCAGGGAGACAGGGGGCGCCGAGACCCAGTACTTC. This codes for CASRETGGAETQYF.

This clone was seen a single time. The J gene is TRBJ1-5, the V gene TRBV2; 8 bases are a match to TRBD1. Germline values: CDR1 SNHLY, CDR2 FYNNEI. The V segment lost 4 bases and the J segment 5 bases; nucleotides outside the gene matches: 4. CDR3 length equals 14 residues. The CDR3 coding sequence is TGTGCCAGCAGTGGACAGGGGACGTATCAGCCCCAGCATTTT. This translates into CASSGQGTYQPQHF.

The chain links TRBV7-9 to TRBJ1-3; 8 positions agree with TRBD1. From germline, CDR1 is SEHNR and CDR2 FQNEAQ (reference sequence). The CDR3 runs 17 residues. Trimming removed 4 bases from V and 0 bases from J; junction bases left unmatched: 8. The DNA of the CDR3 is TGTGCCAGCAGCTCCCACGGACAGGGTCCCTCTGGAAACACCATATATTTT. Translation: CASSSHGQGPSGNTIYF.

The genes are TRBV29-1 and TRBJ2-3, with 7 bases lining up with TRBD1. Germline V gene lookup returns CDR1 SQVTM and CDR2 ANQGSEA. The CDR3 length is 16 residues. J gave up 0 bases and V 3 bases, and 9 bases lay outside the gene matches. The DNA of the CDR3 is TGCAGCGTTGACGATCGGACAGGACATAGCACAGATACGCAGTATTTT. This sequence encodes CSVDDRTGHSTDTQYF.

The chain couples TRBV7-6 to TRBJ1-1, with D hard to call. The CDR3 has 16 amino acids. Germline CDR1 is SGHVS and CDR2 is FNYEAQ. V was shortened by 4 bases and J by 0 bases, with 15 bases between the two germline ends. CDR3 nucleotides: TGTGCCAGCAGCTCACGGGCGGGAACCCTGAACACTGAAGCTTTCTTT. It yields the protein CASSSRAGTLNTEAFF.

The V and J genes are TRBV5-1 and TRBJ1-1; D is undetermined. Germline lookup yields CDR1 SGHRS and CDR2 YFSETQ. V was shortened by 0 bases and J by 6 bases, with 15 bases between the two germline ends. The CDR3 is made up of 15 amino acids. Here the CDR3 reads CASSLGPVASPEAFF. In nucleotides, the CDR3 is TGCGCCAGCAGCTTGGGGCCGGTGGCCTCCCCTGAAGCTTTCTTT.